The rows below give T cell receptor beta chains drawn from one sample of a study of CD4 T cells in relation to SARS-CoV-2 and coronaviruses. TCRdb keeps only in-frame clones here, not all; method: immunoSEQ multiplex PCR. The sample yields 55,000 to 75,000 clones, about 90% seen once. The sequenced sample consisted of memory CD4+ T cells from PBMCs. The origin of the receptors is a human donor in good health. Each CDR3 is given with its conserved first and last residue. D genes are given only for firm matches. Size is omitted from some rows. Given values are once, few, many or a class for expanded clones.

CDR3 DNA: TGTGCCAGCTCGCCCGGACAGAACACTGAAGCTTTCTTT
CDR3 protein: CASSPGQNTEAFF
J gene: TRBJ1-1
V gene: TRBV18
D gene: NA
clone size: few

CDR3 DNA: TGTGCCTGGGGTGCGGTGACCCAGTACTTC
CDR3 protein: CAWGAVTQYF
J gene: TRBJ2-5
V gene: TRBV30
D gene: NA
clone size: NA

CDR3 DNA: TGTGCCTGGGGACAGAGAGCGTTTGGAAACACCATATATTTT
CDR3 protein: CAWGQRAFGNTIYF
J gene: TRBJ1-3
V gene: TRBV30
D gene: NA
clone size: NA

CDR3 DNA: TGCGCCAGCAGCATTACAGGGGAAGGCACTGAAGCTTTCTTT
CDR3 protein: CASSITGEGTEAFF
J gene: TRBJ1-1
V gene: TRBV5-1
D gene: TRBD1
clone size: NA

CDR3 DNA: TGCGCCAGCAGTCCCGGGAGGGCCACTTCACCCCTCCACTTT
CDR3 protein: CASSPGRATSPLHF
J gene: TRBJ1-6
V gene: TRBV5-1
D gene: NA
clone size: NA

CDR3 DNA: TGCGCCAGCAGACCCGGACGGAATAGCAATCAGCCCCAGCATTTT
CDR3 protein: CASRPGRNSNQPQHF
J gene: TRBJ1-5
V gene: TRBV10-1
D gene: NA
clone size: NA

CDR3 DNA: TGCGCCAGCAACCGAATACTTGAAGATACGCAGTATTTT
CDR3 protein: CASNRILEDTQYF
J gene: TRBJ2-3
V gene: TRBV5-1
D gene: NA
clone size: NA

CDR3 DNA: TGCGCCAGCAGCTTGGCCTCGGGGACATTGTACACTGAAGCTTTCTTT
CDR3 protein: CASSLASGTLYTEAFF
J gene: TRBJ1-1
V gene: TRBV5-1
D gene: NA
clone size: NA

CDR3 DNA: TGTGCCACTCAAGGGAGCAATCAGCCCCAGCATTTT
CDR3 protein: CATQGSNQPQHF
J gene: TRBJ1-5
V gene: TRBV6-5
D gene: NA
clone size: NA

CDR3 DNA: TGTGCCAGCAGCTCCGGGACTTCAAATAGCAATCAGCCCCAGCATTTT
CDR3 protein: CASSSGTSNSNQPQHF
J gene: TRBJ1-5
V gene: TRBV9
D gene: NA
clone size: NA

CDR3 DNA: TGTGCCAGCAGTGAAGAGCCCCCTAATTCACCCCTCCACTTT
CDR3 protein: CASSEEPPNSPLHF
J gene: TRBJ1-6
V gene: TRBV2
D gene: NA
clone size: few

CDR3 DNA: TGTGCCAGCACCCATAGGAGTGAAGCTTTCTTT
CDR3 protein: CASTHRSEAFF
J gene: TRBJ1-1
V gene: TRBV28
D gene: NA
clone size: NA

CDR3 DNA: TGTGCCAGCAGCTTAATGGGCAGGGAGGGTGAAAAACTGTTTTTT
CDR3 protein: CASSLMGREGEKLFF
J gene: TRBJ1-4
V gene: TRBV7-2
D gene: NA
clone size: NA

CDR3 DNA: TGTGCCAGCAGCCCGACCCACAGCGGATCTGGAAACACCATATATTTT
CDR3 protein: CASSPTHSGSGNTIYF
J gene: TRBJ1-3
V gene: TRBV3-1/TRBV3-2
D gene: NA
clone size: NA

CDR3 DNA: TGTGCCTGGAGGCCCGGGACAGCGACCGGGGAGCTGTTTTTT
CDR3 protein: CAWRPGTATGELFF
J gene: TRBJ2-2
V gene: TRBV30
D gene: TRBD1
clone size: NA

CDR3 DNA: TGTGCCAGCAGCTTCTGGGTGGGAGGGGGAGAAGCTTTCTTT
CDR3 protein: CASSFWVGGGEAFF
J gene: TRBJ1-1
V gene: TRBV5-6
D gene: NA
clone size: NA

CDR3 DNA: TGTGCCAGTAGTATAATTGAGGGGGTGTCTGGGGCCAACGTCCTGACTTTC
CDR3 protein: CASSIIEGVSGANVLTF
J gene: TRBJ2-6
V gene: TRBV19
D gene: NA
clone size: NA

CDR3 DNA: TGTGCCAGCAGCGCAACGTATCCGGGGGAGACCCAGTACTTC
CDR3 protein: CASSATYPGETQYF
J gene: TRBJ2-5
V gene: TRBV14
D gene: NA
clone size: NA

CDR3 DNA: TGTGCCAGCAGCTTGGGACAGGGGTACTACGAGCAGTACTTC
CDR3 protein: CASSLGQGYYEQYF
J gene: TRBJ2-7
V gene: TRBV7-3
D gene: TRBD1
clone size: NA

CDR3 DNA: TGTGCCAGCTCACCTAGAGCCAGGGGCCACGAGCAGTACTTC
CDR3 protein: CASSPRARGHEQYF
J gene: TRBJ2-7
V gene: TRBV18
D gene: NA
clone size: NA

CDR3 DNA: TGCGCCAGCAGCCTCCAGGGACTCTCGAATCCGGACATTCAGTACTTC
CDR3 protein: CASSLQGLSNPDIQYF
J gene: TRBJ2-4
V gene: TRBV5-1
D gene: NA
clone size: NA

CDR3 DNA: TGCAGTGCTAGTTTCCGGCCAAATTCGGGAGGCTACACCTTC
CDR3 protein: CSASFRPNSGGYTF
J gene: TRBJ1-2
V gene: TRBV20-1
D gene: NA
clone size: NA

CDR3 DNA: TGTGCCAGCAGCCTCCGGGACTACGGGGCCACTGAGCAGTTCTTC
CDR3 protein: CASSLRDYGATEQFF
J gene: TRBJ2-1
V gene: TRBV3-1/TRBV3-2
D gene: TRBD2
clone size: once

CDR3 DNA: TGTGCCAGCAGTTTACCCACCTCCCGGGGTAACAATCAGCCCCAGCATTTT
CDR3 protein: CASSLPTSRGNNQPQHF
J gene: TRBJ1-5
V gene: TRBV27
D gene: NA
clone size: NA

CDR3 DNA: TGTGCCAGCAGCGTAGAAACAGGGTTTTCACCCCTCCACTTT
CDR3 protein: CASSVETGFSPLHF
J gene: TRBJ1-6
V gene: TRBV9
D gene: NA
clone size: NA

CDR3 DNA: TGTGCCAGCAGCCACCGGCAGAGTGGGAACACTGAAGCTTTCTTT
CDR3 protein: CASSHRQSGNTEAFF
J gene: TRBJ1-1
V gene: TRBV3-1/TRBV3-2
D gene: NA
clone size: NA

CDR3 DNA: TGTGCCAGCAGCGTAGTAGGCCAGGCGGGTGAGCAGTTCTTC
CDR3 protein: CASSVVGQAGEQFF
J gene: TRBJ2-1
V gene: TRBV9
D gene: NA
clone size: NA

CDR3 DNA: TGCGCCAGCAGCCTATTCGGACTAGCGGGAGTCAAAAATGAGCAGTTCTTC
CDR3 protein: CASSLFGLAGVKNEQFF
J gene: TRBJ2-1
V gene: TRBV5-1
D gene: TRBD2
clone size: NA

CDR3 DNA: TGTGCCAGTACCCCAAGGAGGACAGGGGGCGATGAGCAGTTCTTC
CDR3 protein: CASTPRRTGGDEQFF
J gene: TRBJ2-1
V gene: TRBV19
D gene: TRBD1
clone size: NA

CDR3 DNA: TGTGCCGCAACAGGAGCTAATACGAACACTGAAGCTTTCTTT
CDR3 protein: CAATGANTNTEAFF
J gene: TRBJ1-1
V gene: TRBV30
D gene: NA
clone size: NA

CDR3 DNA: TGCGCCAGCAGCCTGTACCAACAGGGGGTAGGGGAGACCCAGTACTTC
CDR3 protein: CASSLYQQGVGETQYF
J gene: TRBJ2-5
V gene: TRBV5-1
D gene: TRBD1
clone size: NA

CDR3 DNA: TGTGCCAGCTCACCGACGACAGGGACCCTTCAAGAGACCCAGTACTTC
CDR3 protein: CASSPTTGTLQETQYF
J gene: TRBJ2-5
V gene: TRBV18
D gene: TRBD1
clone size: NA